This entry is about one T cell receptor beta chain. Its antigen is not identified. These data come from a study of regulatory T cells in long-lasting Graves disease. Study-level points and caveats: New patients shared 966 public clonotypes, fewer than the roughly 2,600 shared by persistent patients. Accuracy was perhaps lowered by the small sample size.

Researchers made TCR beta libraries by using iRepertoire HTBI primers and running Arm-PCR on CDR3 regions. In TCRdb, the multiplex PCR reads were re-called with MiXCR into one record per CDR3 protein. The table lists some 340,000 distinct CDR3 sequences, less than 30% of them singletons. Time point specified: persistent/refractory GD, antithyroid drugs over 5 years with positive TRAb. Following extraction of RNA from PBMCs, that RNA was used to make the TCR library. The source is a woman aged 40 to 55 with Graves disease. The source was peripheral blood mononuclear cells (PBMCs), collected when the disease was refractory, from a patient treated with antithyroid drugs.

In DNA, the CDR3 is TGTGCCAGCAGCCCAGGACAGGAAAGATACGAGCAGTACTTC. It specifies CASSPGQERYEQYF. The genes are TRBV7-9 and TRBJ2-7; 7 nucleotides align to TRBD1. The length of the CDR3 is 14 residues. The trim removed 5 bases at V and 4 bases at J, leaving 8 bases unmatched. In germline, CDR1 is SEHNR, CDR2 FQNEAQ (reference sequence).